Listed below are T cell receptor beta chains from one sample, sequenced in a study of T cell repertoires in cytomegalovirus infection. TCRdb reprocessed the reads via MiXCR and lists one record per CDR3 protein. In the table there are around 900,000 distinct CDR3 sequences, less than 40% of which are singletons. The antigens these receptors bind are not known. Specimen: cultured CD8+ T cells from PBMCs, collected from culture after CMV antigen stimulation. The receptors were sampled from a human donor in good health (CMV status not recorded). Some clones in this sample may be carry-over from other donors' samples. Each CDR3 is given with its conserved first and last residue. The D gene is left open where the match is weak. Expanded clones are given a class, and other clones once, few, many or no size at all.

J gene,D gene,clone size,V gene,CDR3 protein,CDR3 DNA
TRBJ1-2,NA,NA,TRBV4-1,CASSQVHSPSYGYTF,TGCGCCAGCAGCCAAGTCCACAGCCCATCATATGGCTACACCTTC
TRBJ2-6,NA,many,TRBV7-2,CASSSSANVLTF,TGTGCCAGCAGCTCTAGCGCCAACGTCCTGACTTTC
TRBJ2-3,NA,NA,TRBV7-2,CASSARLRASTDTQYF,TGTGCCAGCAGCGCCCGACTGAGGGCTAGCACAGATACGCAGTATTTT
TRBJ2-5,TRBD2,few,TRBV9,CASSVASSGGQETQYF,TGTGCCAGCAGCGTAGCTTCTAGCGGGGGCCAAGAGACCCAGTACTTC
TRBJ1-1,TRBD1,few,TRBV20-1,CSARTRQGLNTEAFF,TGCAGTGCTAGAACCCGACAGGGCTTGAACACTGAAGCTTTCTTT
TRBJ2-6,TRBD1,many,TRBV7-2,CASSLYLGGTNHIRSGANVLTF,TGTGCCAGCAGCCTATATTTAGGGGGCACAAACCATATACGCTCTGGGGCCAACGTCCTGACTTTC
TRBJ2-2,NA,few,TRBV12-3/TRBV12-4,CASSFEGGGYGGELFF,TGTGCCAGCAGTTTTGAGGGCGGGGGCTATGGCGGGGAGCTGTTTTTT
TRBJ1-2,NA,NA,TRBV12-3/TRBV12-4,CASTPAGPTYGYTF,TGTGCCAGCACACCGGCAGGACCAACCTATGGCTACACCTTC
TRBJ2-2,NA,NA,TRBV27,CASSRRGSIGELFF,TGTGCCAGCAGCCGTCGAGGGAGCATCGGGGAGCTGTTTTTT
TRBJ2-1,NA,NA,TRBV5-1,CASNRGFGNEQFF,TGCGCCAGCAATCGGGGGTTCGGCAATGAGCAGTTCTTC
TRBJ2-7,TRBD1,many,TRBV7-6,CASSHRTGGFDEQYF,TGTGCCAGCAGCCACCGGACAGGGGGCTTCGACGAGCAGTACTTC
TRBJ2-2,NA,NA,TRBV4-1,CASSLKPTGNTGELFF,TGCGCCAGCAGCCTTAAACCGACAGGGAACACCGGGGAGCTGTTTTTT
TRBJ2-2,NA,NA,TRBV6-5,CASSYSQSPTGGELFF,TGTGCCAGCAGTTACTCCCAGAGTCCTACAGGCGGGGAGCTGTTTTTT
TRBJ2-7,NA,NA,TRBV7-2,CASSLRPQGEQYF,TGTGCCAGCAGCTTAAGGCCCCAGGGGGAGCAGTACTTC
TRBJ2-1,TRBD2,few,TRBV28,CASRLTSGGYNEQFF,TGTGCCAGCAGATTGACTAGCGGGGGCTACAATGAGCAGTTCTTC
TRBJ1-2,NA,NA,TRBV9,CASSVADRIYGYTF,TGTGCCAGCAGCGTAGCTGACAGGATCTATGGCTACACCTTC
TRBJ1-5,TRBD1,NA,TRBV19,CASSTRQGGAQPQHF,TGTGCCAGTAGTACCAGACAGGGAGGGGCTCAGCCCCAGCATTTT
TRBJ2-1,TRBD2,few,TRBV7-8,CASSDLAAHLYNEQFF,TGTGCCAGCAGCGACCTAGCGGCCCACCTCTACAATGAGCAGTTCTTC
TRBJ2-1,NA,few,TRBV12-3/TRBV12-4,CASSFVQASYNEQFF,TGTGCCAGCAGTTTTGTACAGGCCTCCTACAATGAGCAGTTCTTC
TRBJ1-1,NA,NA,TRBV7-6,CASSPSENTEAFF,TGTGCCAGCAGTCCGTCGGAAAACACTGAAGCTTTCTTT
TRBJ2-5,NA,NA,TRBV4-1,CASSQGLRGTETQYF,TGCGCCAGCAGCCAAGGACTACGAGGGACGGAGACCCAGTACTTC
TRBJ1-2,NA,NA,TRBV2,CASSDSRAGYTF,TGTGCCAGCAGTGATTCGAGGGCTGGCTACACCTTC
TRBJ2-5,NA,NA,TRBV5-4,CASSLDDTQGTQYF,TGTGCCAGCAGCTTGGATGACACGCAAGGGACCCAGTACTTC
TRBJ2-1,NA,NA,TRBV7-6,CASSLEAPFSSYNEQFF,TGTGCCAGCAGCTTAGAGGCGCCTTTCAGCTCCTACAATGAGCAGTTCTTC
TRBJ2-3,TRBD1,NA,TRBV7-8,CASSPQLGTGVGTQYF,TGTGCCAGCAGTCCTCAATTGGGGACAGGGGTTGGTACGCAGTATTTT
TRBJ2-3,NA,few,TRBV4-2,CASSQEALAPANTQYF,TGTGCCAGCAGCCAAGAGGCCCTAGCGCCTGCAAATACGCAGTATTTT
TRBJ2-7,TRBD1,few,TRBV19,CASLGTGRLEQYF,TGTGCCAGTCTCGGGACAGGGCGTCTGGAGCAGTACTTC
TRBJ1-2,NA,many,TRBV5-6,CASSLGNLDYGYTF,TGTGCCAGCAGCTTGGGCAACTTGGACTATGGCTACACCTTC
TRBJ2-1,NA,few,TRBV4-1,CASSQVLNLNEQFF,TGCGCCAGCAGCCAAGTACTTAACCTCAATGAGCAGTTCTTC
TRBJ2-7,NA,NA,TRBV19,CASSSRPTYEQYF,TGTGCCAGTAGTAGCCGCCCGACCTACGAGCAGTACTTC
TRBJ1-3,NA,few,TRBV4-1,CASSQEVYGSSGNTIYF,TGCGCCAGCAGCCAAGAAGTTTACGGGAGCTCTGGAAACACCATATATTTT
TRBJ1-2,TRBD1,few,TRBV6-2/TRBV6-3,CASSYSETGRSYTF,TGTGCCAGCAGTTACTCGGAGACAGGGAGAAGCTACACCTTC
TRBJ2-3,NA,many,TRBV7-2,CASSLGQQGHTQYF,TGTGCCAGCAGCTTAGGCCAACAGGGCCATACGCAGTATTTT
TRBJ2-1,NA,few,TRBV7-7,CASSPRPGSGEQFF,TGTGCTAGCAGCCCGCGCCCCGGGAGTGGGGAGCAGTTCTTC
TRBJ1-4,NA,NA,TRBV4-3,CASSQDQTATNEKLFF,TGCGCCAGCAGCCAAGACCAGACTGCAACTAATGAAAAACTGTTTTTT
TRBJ1-3,NA,NA,TRBV12-5,CASGLVLGPGNTIYF,TGTGCTAGTGGTTTGGTACTCGGGCCTGGAAACACCATATATTTT
TRBJ2-1,NA,NA,TRBV9,CASSVAQGYNEQFF,TGTGCCAGCAGCGTAGCACAGGGCTACAATGAGCAGTTCTTC
TRBJ1-1,NA,few,TRBV11-2,CASSVKQGNTEAFF,TGTGCCAGCAGCGTGAAACAGGGGAACACTGAAGCTTTCTTT
TRBJ2-7,NA,many,TRBV7-2,CASRGTLSYEQYF,TGTGCCAGCAGAGGGACCCTCTCCTACGAGCAGTACTTC
TRBJ2-3,NA,NA,TRBV5-1,CASKGFTDTQYF,TGCGCCAGCAAAGGATTCACAGATACGCAGTATTTT
TRBJ1-1,NA,NA,TRBV7-9,CASSSNAEAFF,TGTGCCAGCAGTTCTAACGCTGAAGCTTTCTTT
TRBJ1-4,TRBD1,once,TRBV7-4,CASSPPGQTNEKLFF,TGTGCCAGCAGCCCTCCGGGACAGACTAATGAAAAACTGTTTTTT
TRBJ1-5,NA,few,TRBV24-1,CATSDLTRTYEEGNQPQHF,TGTGCCACCAGTGATTTGACCCGAACCTATGAAGAAGGCAATCAGCCCCAGCATTTT
TRBJ1-1,NA,NA,TRBV6-2/TRBV6-3,CGAGRGTEAFF,TGTGGCGCGGGACGGGGGACTGAAGCTTTCTTT
TRBJ2-3,NA,NA,TRBV4-1,CASSQKGVSTDTQYF,TGCGCCAGCAGCCAAAAGGGGGTCTCCACAGATACGCAGTATTTT
TRBJ1-5,NA,NA,TRBV29-1,CSVEEGGRGDQPQHF,TGCAGCGTTGAAGAAGGCGGACGGGGAGATCAGCCCCAGCATTTT
TRBJ2-3,NA,many,TRBV7-6,CASSLGGGAMTDTQYF,TGTGCCAGCAGCTTAGGAGGGGGGGCCATGACAGATACGCAGTATTTT
TRBJ1-6,TRBD1,few,TRBV2,CASSADRGNSPLHF,TGTGCCAGCAGCGCGGACAGGGGGAATTCACCCCTCCACTTT
TRBJ2-5,NA,NA,TRBV3-1,CASSQGRVEGRREETQYF,TGTGCCAGCAGCCAAGGCAGGGTGGAGGGAAGACGGGAGGAGACCCAGTACTTC
TRBJ2-1,NA,NA,TRBV14,CVSSQGPSSYNEQFF,TGTGTCAGCAGCCAAGGACCGAGCTCCTACAATGAGCAGTTCTTC
TRBJ2-5,TRBD1,NA,TRBV6-5,CASSWGTGSQETQYF,TGTGCCAGCAGTTGGGGGACAGGTTCACAAGAGACCCAGTACTTC
TRBJ1-6,TRBD1,NA,TRBV6-5,CASSFGQGDSDSPLHF,TGTGCCAGCAGTTTCGGACAGGGAGACTCCGATTCACCCCTCCACTTT
TRBJ1-1,NA,NA,TRBV10-3,CAISELRDGNEAFF,TGTGCCATCAGTGAGCTGAGGGACGGGAATGAAGCTTTCTTT
TRBJ2-1,NA,many,TRBV7-8,CASSLFTQDTYNEQFF,TGTGCCAGCAGCTTATTTACGCAGGACACCTACAATGAGCAGTTCTTC
TRBJ2-3,NA,NA,TRBV6-5,CASSPIHGSTDTQYF,TGTGCCAGCAGCCCCATACACGGAAGCACAGATACGCAGTATTTT
TRBJ1-5,NA,NA,TRBV27,CASSHFSGRGAGGQPQHF,TGTGCCAGCAGTCACTTTTCTGGCCGGGGGGCTGGAGGGCAGCCCCAGCATTTT
TRBJ2-3,NA,NA,TRBV15,CATSSDWDSGVTDTQYF,TGTGCCACCAGCAGCGATTGGGACTCGGGTGTTACAGATACGCAGTATTTT